This T cell receptor (beta chain) was captured in a study of blood T cell repertoires in COVID-19. The overall study: The United States, Italy and Spain supplied acute and convalescent COVID-19 samples. PBMCs, B-cell-depleted T cells, or T cells provided the cDNA or gDNA that made up the material.

CDR3 length: 12 residues. The germline V gene encodes CDR1 SQVTM and CDR2 ANQGSEA. Trimming left V 7 bases short and J 7 bases short, with 13 bases between. In the study's own analysis: Estimated nucleated cell counts came from reference gene primer amplification. TCRdb keeps only in-frame clones here, not all; method: immunoSEQ multiplex PCR. Clonal size and the V and J genes are those of that table, whereas D and trimming came from the DNA. The sample includes more than 45,000 clones, 75% to 95% of them seen just once. The receptor comes from a man in his 70s with acute or convalescent COVID-19. This chain joins TRBV29-1 and TRBJ1-4; D is perhaps TRBD1 (5 bases). Sequenced: peripheral blood. CDR3 nucleotides: TGCAGCGCAGGCAGGGCGGGTGAAAAACTGTTTTTT. Amino acids: CSAGRAGEKLFF.